Following are 3 T cell receptor beta chains from one sample sequenced in a study of regulatory T cells in long-lasting Graves disease. Arm-PCR of CDR3 regions and iRepertoire HTBI primers were used to build TCR beta libraries. From the multiplex PCR reads, TCRdb called clonotypes with MiXCR, one entry per CDR3 protein. The repertoire consists of a few hundred thousand distinct CDR3 sequences, with roughly a fifth occurring once and the leading ten covering 12%. Documented time point: newly diagnosed GD, antithyroid drugs for less than 3 months. TCR sequences were obtained from RNA taken from PBMCs. These data were likewise used in another study, on T cells in Graves' hyperthyroidism and ophthalmopathy.

This specimen consisted of peripheral blood mononuclear cells (PBMCs), obtained at new diagnosis, from a patient treated with antithyroid drugs. These receptors were obtained from a woman in her 30s with Graves disease.

To note about this clonotype: This likely traces to a read error, being one base from a far larger clone. This CDR3 reads CASSWTSRRSDTQYF. CDR3 DNA sequence: TGTGCCAGCAGTTGGACTAGCAGGAGATCAGATACGCAGTATTTT. The chain is built from TRBV6-5 and TRBJ2-3; 8 bases are shared with TRBD2. The CDR3 spans 15 residues. Germline V gene data show CDR1 as MNHEY and CDR2 as SVGAGI. With 4 bases clipped from V and 4 bases from J, the junction kept 7 bases outside the gene matches.

This sequence joins TRBV27 and TRBJ2-7; 12 nucleotides match TRBD2. Trimming took 4 bases from V and 0 from J; bases not matched to a gene: 4. The CDR3 length is 16 residues. The germline gives CDR1 MNHEY, CDR2 SMNVEV (reference sequence). The CDR3 DNA is TGTGCCAGCAGTTCTCCGGGACTAGCGGGCTCCTACGAGCAGTACTTC. Residues: CASSSPGLAGSYEQYF.

This clonotype was recorded many times. The chain combines TRBV2 with TRBJ1-4; no clear D. The CDR3 runs 15 residues. The germline V and J ends were trimmed by 3 bases and 3 bases, with 11 bases remaining between them. Germline-derived CDR1 and CDR2 are SNHLY and FYNNEI. The CDR3: CASSERGVANEKLFF. DNA for the CDR3: TGTGCCAGCAGTGAGAGAGGAGTTGCTAATGAAAAACTGTTTTTT.